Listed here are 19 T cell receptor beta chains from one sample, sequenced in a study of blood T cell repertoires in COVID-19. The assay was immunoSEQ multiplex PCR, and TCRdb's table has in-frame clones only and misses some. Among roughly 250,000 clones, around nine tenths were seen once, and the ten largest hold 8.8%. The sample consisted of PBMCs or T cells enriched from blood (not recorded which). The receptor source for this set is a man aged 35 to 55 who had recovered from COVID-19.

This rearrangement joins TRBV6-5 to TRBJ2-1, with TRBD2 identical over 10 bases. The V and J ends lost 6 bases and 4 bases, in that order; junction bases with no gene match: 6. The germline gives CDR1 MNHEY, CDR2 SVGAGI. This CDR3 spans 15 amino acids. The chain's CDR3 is CASSQSGGAYNEQFF. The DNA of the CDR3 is TGTGCCAGCAGCCAGAGCGGGGGGGCGTACAATGAGCAGTTCTTC.

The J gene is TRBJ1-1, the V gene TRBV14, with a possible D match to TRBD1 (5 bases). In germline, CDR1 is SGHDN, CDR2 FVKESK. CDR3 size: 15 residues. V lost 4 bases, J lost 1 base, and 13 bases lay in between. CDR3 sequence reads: CASSPWGVRNTEAFF. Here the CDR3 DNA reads TGTGCCAGCAGCCCCTGGGGCGTAAGGAACACTGAAGCTTTCTTT.

The CDR3 reads CASSFSGGSTDTQYF. The CDR3 DNA follows: TGTGCCAGCAGCTTTTCGGGGGGGAGCACAGATACGCAGTATTTT. The V and J genes are TRBV11-2 and TRBJ2-3; TRBD2 matches at 8 bases. Germline V CDR1 and CDR2: SGHAT, FQNNGV. V shed 3 bases, J shed 0 bases, and the junction held 2 bases outside the gene matches. The CDR3 totals 15 residues.

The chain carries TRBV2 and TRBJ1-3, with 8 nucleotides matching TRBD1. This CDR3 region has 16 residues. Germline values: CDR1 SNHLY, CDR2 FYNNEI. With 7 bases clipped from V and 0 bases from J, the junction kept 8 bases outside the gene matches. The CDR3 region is CASTGDRRTSGNTIYF. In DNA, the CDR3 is TGTGCCAGCACTGGGGACAGGCGAACCTCTGGAAACACCATATATTTT.

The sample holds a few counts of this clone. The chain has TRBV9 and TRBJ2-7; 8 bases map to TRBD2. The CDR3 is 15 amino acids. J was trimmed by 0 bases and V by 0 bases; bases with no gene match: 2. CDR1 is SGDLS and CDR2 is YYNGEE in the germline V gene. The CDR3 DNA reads TGTGCCAGCAGCGTAGAAGGGACTAGCTCCTACGAGCAGTACTTC. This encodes CASSVEGTSSYEQYF.

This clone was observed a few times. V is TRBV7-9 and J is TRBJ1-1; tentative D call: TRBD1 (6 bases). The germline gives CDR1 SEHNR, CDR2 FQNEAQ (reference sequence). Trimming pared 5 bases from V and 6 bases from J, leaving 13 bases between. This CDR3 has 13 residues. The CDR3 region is CASSPRQVSEAFF. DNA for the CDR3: TGTGCCAGCAGCCCTCGACAGGTTTCTGAAGCTTTCTTT.

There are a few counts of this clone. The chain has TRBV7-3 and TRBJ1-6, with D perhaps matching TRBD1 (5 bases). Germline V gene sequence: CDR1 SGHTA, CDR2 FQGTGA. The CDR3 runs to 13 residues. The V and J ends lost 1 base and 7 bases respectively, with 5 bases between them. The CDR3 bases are TGTGCCAGCAGCTTAAAGGGGAATTCACCCCTCCACTTT. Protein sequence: CASSLKGNSPLHF.

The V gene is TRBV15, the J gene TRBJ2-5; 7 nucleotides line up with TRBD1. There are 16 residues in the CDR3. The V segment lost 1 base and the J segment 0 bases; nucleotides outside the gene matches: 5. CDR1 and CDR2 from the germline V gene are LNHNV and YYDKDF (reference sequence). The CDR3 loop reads CATSRARTGYQETQYF. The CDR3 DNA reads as TGTGCCACCAGCAGAGCAAGGACAGGCTACCAAGAGACCCAGTACTTC.

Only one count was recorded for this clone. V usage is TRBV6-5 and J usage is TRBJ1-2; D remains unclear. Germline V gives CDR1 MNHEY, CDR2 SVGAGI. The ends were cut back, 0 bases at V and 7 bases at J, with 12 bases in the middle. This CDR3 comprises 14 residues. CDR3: CASSYSKWSRGYTF. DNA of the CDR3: TGTGCCAGCAGTTACTCGAAATGGAGTCGTGGCTACACCTTC.

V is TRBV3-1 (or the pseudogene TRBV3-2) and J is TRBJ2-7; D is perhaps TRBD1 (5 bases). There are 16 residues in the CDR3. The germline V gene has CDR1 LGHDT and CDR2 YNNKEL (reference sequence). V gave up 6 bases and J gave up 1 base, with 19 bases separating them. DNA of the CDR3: TGTGCCAGCAGTCGCCTCCCCAGGGCCGGTTCCTACGAGCAGTACTTC. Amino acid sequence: CASSRLPRAGSYEQYF.

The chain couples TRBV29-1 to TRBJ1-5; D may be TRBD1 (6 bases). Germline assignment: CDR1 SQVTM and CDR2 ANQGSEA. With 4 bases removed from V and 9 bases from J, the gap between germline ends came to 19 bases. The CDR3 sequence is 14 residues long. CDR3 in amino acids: CSVGDRGAPGPQHF. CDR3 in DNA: TGCAGCGTTGGGGATCGGGGGGCCCCGGGGCCCCAGCATTTT.

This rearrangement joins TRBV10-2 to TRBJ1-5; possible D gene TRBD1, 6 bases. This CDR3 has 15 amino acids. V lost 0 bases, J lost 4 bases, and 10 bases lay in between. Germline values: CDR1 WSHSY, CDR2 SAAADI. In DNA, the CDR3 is TGCGCCAGCAGTGAGTCGGGACACCGGAATCAGCCCCAGCATTTT. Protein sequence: CASSESGHRNQPQHF.

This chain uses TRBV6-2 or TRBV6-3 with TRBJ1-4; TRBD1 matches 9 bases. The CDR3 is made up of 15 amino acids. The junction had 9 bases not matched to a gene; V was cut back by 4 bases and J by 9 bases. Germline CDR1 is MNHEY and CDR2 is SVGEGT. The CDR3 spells CASSFSVGQGQKLFF. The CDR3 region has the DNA TGTGCCAGCAGTTTCTCGGTGGGACAGGGTCAAAAACTGTTTTTT.

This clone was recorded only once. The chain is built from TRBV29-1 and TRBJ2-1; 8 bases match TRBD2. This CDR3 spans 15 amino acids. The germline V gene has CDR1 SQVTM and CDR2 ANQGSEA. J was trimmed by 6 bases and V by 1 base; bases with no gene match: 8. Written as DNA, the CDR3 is TGCAGCGTTGAAGGGACTAGCACGAATTTCAATGAGCAGTTCTTC. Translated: CSVEGTSTNFNEQFF.

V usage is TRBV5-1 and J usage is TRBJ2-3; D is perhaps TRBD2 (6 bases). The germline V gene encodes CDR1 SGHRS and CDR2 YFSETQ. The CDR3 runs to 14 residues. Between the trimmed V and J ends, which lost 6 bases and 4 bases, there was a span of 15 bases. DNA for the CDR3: TGCGCCAGCACCTTATCGGGGGACCCAGATACGCAGTATTTT. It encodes CASTLSGDPDTQYF.

The DNA of the CDR3 is TGTGCCAGCAGCCAAGGTGCGGGGGGCGTAGAGCAGTACTTC. As protein: CASSQGAGGVEQYF. This rearrangement joins TRBV3-1 (or the pseudogene TRBV3-2) to TRBJ2-7; 8 bases fit TRBD2. The CDR3 loop spans 14 amino acids. Germline-derived CDR1 and CDR2 are LGHDT and YNNKEL (reference sequence). V shed 1 base and J 7 bases; nucleotides not matched to a gene: 6.

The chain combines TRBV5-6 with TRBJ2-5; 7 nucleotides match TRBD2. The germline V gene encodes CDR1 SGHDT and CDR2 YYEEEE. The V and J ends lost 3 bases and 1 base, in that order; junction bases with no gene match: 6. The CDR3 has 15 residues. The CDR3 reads CASSSLGLVQETQYF. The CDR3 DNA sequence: TGTGCCAGCAGCTCGCTCGGACTAGTCCAAGAGACCCAGTACTTC.

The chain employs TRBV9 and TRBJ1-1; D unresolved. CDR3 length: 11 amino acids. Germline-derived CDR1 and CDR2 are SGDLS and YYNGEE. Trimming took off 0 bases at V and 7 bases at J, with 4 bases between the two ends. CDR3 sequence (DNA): TGTGCCAGCAGCGTAGGAGATGAAGCTTTCTTT. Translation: CASSVGDEAFF.

CDR3 residues: CSAGATADTQYF. The CDR3, as DNA: TGCAGCGCGGGAGCTACCGCAGATACGCAGTATTTT. The chain employs TRBV29-1 and TRBJ2-3, with D perhaps TRBD2 (6 bases). Germline CDR1 is SQVTM and CDR2 is ANQGSEA. Trimming removed 7 bases at V and 4 bases at J, with 12 bases between. This CDR3 spans 12 amino acids.